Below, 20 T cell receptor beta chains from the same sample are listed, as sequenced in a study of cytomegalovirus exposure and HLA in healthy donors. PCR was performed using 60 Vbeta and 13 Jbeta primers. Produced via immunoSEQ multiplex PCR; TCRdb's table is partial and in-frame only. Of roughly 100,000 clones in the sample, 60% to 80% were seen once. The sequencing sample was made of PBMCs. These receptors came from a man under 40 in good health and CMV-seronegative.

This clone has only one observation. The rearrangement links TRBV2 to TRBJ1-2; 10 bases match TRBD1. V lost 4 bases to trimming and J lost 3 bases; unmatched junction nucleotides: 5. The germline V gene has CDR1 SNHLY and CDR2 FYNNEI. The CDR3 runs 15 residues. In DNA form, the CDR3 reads TGTGCCAGCAGTGCCGGGACAGGGGTGGACTATGGCTACACCTTC. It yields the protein CASSAGTGVDYGYTF.

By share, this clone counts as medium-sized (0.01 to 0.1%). CDR3 amino acids: CASSQTGTGAYEQYF. CDR3 DNA: TGTGCCAGCAGCCAAACGGGGACAGGGGCGTACGAGCAGTACTTC. This sequence joins TRBV4-2 and TRBJ2-7, with 10 positions matching TRBD1. Germline CDR1 LGHNA, CDR2 YNFKEQ. CDR3 length equals 15 residues. After removal of 2 bases from V and 4 bases from J, the junction contained 5 bases not matched to a gene.

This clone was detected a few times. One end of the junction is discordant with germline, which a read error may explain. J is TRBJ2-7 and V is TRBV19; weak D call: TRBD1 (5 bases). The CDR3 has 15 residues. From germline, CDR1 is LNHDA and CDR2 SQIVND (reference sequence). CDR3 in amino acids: CASSIFYQGKYGQYF. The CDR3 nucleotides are TGTGCCAGTAGTATATTCTACCAGGGCAAGTACGGGCAGTACTTC.

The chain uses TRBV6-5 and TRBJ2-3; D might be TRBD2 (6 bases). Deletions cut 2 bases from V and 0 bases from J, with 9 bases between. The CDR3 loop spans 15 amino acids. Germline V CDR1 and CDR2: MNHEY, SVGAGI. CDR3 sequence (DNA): TGTGCCAGCAGTTACCGCGGGACTAGCACAGATACGCAGTATTTT. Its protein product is CASSYRGTSTDTQYF.

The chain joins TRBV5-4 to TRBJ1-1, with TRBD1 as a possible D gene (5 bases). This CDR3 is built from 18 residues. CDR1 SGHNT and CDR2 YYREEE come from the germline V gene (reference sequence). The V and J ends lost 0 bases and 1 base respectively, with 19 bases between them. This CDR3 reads CASSLAGGRDSTNTEAFF. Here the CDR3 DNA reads TGTGCCAGCAGCTTGGCCGGGGGTAGGGATAGCACGAACACTGAAGCTTTCTTT.

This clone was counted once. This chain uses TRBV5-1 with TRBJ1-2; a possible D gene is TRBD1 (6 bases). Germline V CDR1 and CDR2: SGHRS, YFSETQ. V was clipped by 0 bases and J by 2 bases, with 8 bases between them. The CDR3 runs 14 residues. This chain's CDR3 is CASSLDQGNYGYTF. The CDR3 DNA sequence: TGCGCCAGCAGCTTGGATCAGGGGAACTATGGCTACACCTTC. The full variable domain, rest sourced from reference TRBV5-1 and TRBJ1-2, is KAGVTQTPRYLIKTRGQQVTLSCSPISGHRSVSWYQQTPGQGLQFLFEYFSETQRNKGNFPGRFSGRQFSNSRSEMNVSTLELGDSALYLCASSLDQGNYGYTFGSGTRLTVV.

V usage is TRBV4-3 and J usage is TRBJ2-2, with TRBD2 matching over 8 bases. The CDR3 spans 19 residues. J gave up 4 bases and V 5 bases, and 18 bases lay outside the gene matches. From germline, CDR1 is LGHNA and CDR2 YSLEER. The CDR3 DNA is TGCGCCAGCAGCGGCGCGGCTTTGGCGGGAGGTCCCCGCACCGGGGAGCTGTTTTTT. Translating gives CASSGAALAGGPRTGELFF.

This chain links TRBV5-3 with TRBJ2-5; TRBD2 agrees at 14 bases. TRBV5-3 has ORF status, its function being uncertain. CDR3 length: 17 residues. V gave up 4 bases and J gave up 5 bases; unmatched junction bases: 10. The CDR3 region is CARSAPGTSGSGETQYF. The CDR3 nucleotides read TGTGCCAGAAGCGCCCCCGGGACTAGCGGGAGTGGTGAGACCCAGTACTTC.

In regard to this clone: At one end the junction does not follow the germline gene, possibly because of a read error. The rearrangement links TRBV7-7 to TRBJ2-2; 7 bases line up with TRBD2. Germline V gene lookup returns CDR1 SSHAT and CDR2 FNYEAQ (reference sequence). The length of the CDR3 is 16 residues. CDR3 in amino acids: CASSLPGGSGTGELFF. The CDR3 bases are TGTGCTAGCAGCTTACCGGGCGGGAGTGGCACCGGGGAGCTGTTTTTT.

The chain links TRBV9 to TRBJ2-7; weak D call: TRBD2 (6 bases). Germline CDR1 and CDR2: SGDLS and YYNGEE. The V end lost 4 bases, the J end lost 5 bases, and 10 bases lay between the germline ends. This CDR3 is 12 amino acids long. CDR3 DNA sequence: TGTGCCAGCAGCCCCTCGGGGGACGAGCAGTACTTC. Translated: CASSPSGDEQYF.

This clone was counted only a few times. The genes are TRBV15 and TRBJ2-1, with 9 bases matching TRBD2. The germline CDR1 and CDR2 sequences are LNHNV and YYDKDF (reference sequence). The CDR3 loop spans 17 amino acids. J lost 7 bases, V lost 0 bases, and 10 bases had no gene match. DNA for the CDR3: TGTGCCACCAGCAGAGATATGGGCGGGAGGGCCGGGAATGAGCAGTTCTTC. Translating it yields CATSRDMGGRAGNEQFF.

The chain's CDR3 is CASSKQTAYNEQFF. As DNA, the CDR3 is TGTGCCAGTAGTAAGCAGACAGCTTACAATGAGCAGTTCTTC. The chain joins TRBV19 to TRBJ2-1, with a tentative D call TRBD1 (5 bases). CDR1 LNHDA and CDR2 SQIVND come from the germline V gene (reference sequence). The CDR3 is 14 residues long. V lost 4 bases to trimming and J lost 4 bases, with 11 bases between them. The full variable domain, in which reference TRBV19 and TRBJ2-1 provide the parts outside the CDR3, is DGGITQSPKYLFRKEGQNVTLSCEQNLNHDAMYWYRQDPGQGLRLIYYSQIVNDFQKGDIAEGYSVSREKKESFPLTVTSAQKNPTAFYLCASSKQTAYNEQFFGPGTRLTVL.

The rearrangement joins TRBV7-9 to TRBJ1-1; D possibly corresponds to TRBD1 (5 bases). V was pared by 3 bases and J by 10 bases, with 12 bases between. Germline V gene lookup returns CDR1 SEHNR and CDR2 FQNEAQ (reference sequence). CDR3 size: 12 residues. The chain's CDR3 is CASSFDKGAAFF. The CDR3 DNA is TGTGCCAGCAGCTTTGATAAAGGGGCAGCTTTCTTT.

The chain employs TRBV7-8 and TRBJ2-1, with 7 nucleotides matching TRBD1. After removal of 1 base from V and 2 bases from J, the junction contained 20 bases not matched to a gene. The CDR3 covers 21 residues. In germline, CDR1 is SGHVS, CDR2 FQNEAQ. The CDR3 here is CASSLVRRIGGRDSTYNEQFF. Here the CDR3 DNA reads TGTGCCAGCAGCTTAGTGAGGAGAATTGGGGGTAGGGACAGCACCTACAATGAGCAGTTCTTC.

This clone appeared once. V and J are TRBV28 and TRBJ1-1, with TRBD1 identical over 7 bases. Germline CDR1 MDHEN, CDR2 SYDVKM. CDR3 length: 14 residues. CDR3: CASIPGQANTEAFF. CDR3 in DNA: TGTGCGTCCATCCCCGGACAGGCGAACACTGAAGCTTTCTTT.

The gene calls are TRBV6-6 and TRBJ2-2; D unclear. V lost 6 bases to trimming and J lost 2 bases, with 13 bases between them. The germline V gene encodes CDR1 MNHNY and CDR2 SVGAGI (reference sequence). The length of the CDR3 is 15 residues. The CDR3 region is CASSLDQANTGELFF. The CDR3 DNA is TGTGCCAGCAGCCTAGACCAAGCAAACACCGGGGAGCTGTTTTTT.

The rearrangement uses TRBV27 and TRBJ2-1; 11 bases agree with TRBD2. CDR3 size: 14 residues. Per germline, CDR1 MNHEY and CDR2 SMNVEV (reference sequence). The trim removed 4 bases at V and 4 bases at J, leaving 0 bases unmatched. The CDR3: CASSWTSGYNEQFF. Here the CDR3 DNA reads TGTGCCAGCAGTTGGACTAGCGGGTACAATGAGCAGTTCTTC.

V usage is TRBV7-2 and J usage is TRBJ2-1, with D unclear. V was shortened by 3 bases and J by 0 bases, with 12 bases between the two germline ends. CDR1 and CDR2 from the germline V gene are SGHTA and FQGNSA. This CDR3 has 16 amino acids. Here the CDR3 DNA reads TGTGCCAGCAGCTTTTCCTCGTTAGTCTCCTACAATGAGCAGTTCTTC. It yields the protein CASSFSSLVSYNEQFF.

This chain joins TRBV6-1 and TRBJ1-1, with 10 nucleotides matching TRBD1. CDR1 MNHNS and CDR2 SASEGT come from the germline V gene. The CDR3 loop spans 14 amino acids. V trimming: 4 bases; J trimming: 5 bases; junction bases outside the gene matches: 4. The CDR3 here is CASSGTGGETEAFF. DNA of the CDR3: TGTGCCAGCAGTGGGACAGGGGGAGAAACTGAAGCTTTCTTT.

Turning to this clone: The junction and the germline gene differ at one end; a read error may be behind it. DNA for the CDR3: TGCGCCAGCAGCTTTATCCCGGGACAGGGGGCGAACGGCGAGTTT. Translation gives CASSFIPGQGANGEF. The chain uses TRBV5-1 and TRBJ2-3; 12 bases align to TRBD1. This CDR3 spans 15 amino acids. Germline V gene sequence: CDR1 SGHRS, CDR2 YFSETQ.